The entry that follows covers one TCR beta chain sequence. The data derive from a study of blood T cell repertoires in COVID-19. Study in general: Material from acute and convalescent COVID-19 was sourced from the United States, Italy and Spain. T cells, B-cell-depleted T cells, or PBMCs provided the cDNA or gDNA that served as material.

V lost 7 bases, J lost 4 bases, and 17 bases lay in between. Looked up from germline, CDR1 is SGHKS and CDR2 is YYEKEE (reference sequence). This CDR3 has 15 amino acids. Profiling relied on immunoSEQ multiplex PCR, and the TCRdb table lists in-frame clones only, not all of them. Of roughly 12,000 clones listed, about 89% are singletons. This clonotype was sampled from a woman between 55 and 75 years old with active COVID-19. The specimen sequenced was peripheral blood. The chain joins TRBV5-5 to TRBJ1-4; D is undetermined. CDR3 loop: CASVPPGMNNEKLFF. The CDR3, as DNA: TGTGCCAGCGTACCACCGGGGATGAATAATGAAAAACTGTTTTTT.